A selection of T cell receptor beta chains follows, all from one sample in a study of human T cells and chemical hapten exposure. TCRdb independently ran MiXCR on the RACE reads; one entry per CDR3 protein. The sample lists around 110,000 distinct CDR3 sequences, roughly an eighth occurring once. Material: whole blood, obtained in connection with sensitization to the hapten diphenylcyclopropenone (DPC). The receptor source for this set is a woman in her forties or fifties with alopecia areata. Some clones in this sample may be carry-over from other donors' samples. Both conserved end residues are part of each CDR3. Each record gives: D gene, J gene, V gene, clone size, CDR3 protein, CDR3 DNA. A D gene is named only where the DNA matches it firmly. Clone size is not always given. Where it is, it says once, few, many or a class for expanded clones.

>.|TRBJ2-2|TRBV27|.
CASHREPYTGELFF
TGTGCCAGCCATCGGGAACCTTACACCGGGGAGCTGTTTTTT
>.|TRBJ1-4|TRBV5-4|many
CASSFGGREKLFF
TGTGCCAGCAGCTTTGGGGGGCGGGAAAAACTGTTTTTT
>.|TRBJ1-5|TRBV19|.
CASSIQNSNQPQHF
TGTGCCAGTAGTATACAGAATAGCAATCAGCCCCAGCATTTT
>.|TRBJ1-1|TRBV12-3/TRBV12-4|many
CASSPQQGGLGAFF
TGTGCCAGCAGCCCCCAACAGGGCGGATTAGGAGCTTTCTTT
>.|TRBJ1-3|TRBV11-2|many
CASSLDVGLGNTIYF
TGTGCCAGCAGCTTAGATGTGGGCCTTGGAAACACCATATATTTT
>TRBD1|TRBJ2-7|TRBV12-3/TRBV12-4|.
CASSYGTGVREQYF
TGTGCCAGCAGTTACGGGACAGGGGTCCGGGAGCAGTACTTC
>.|TRBJ1-6|TRBV3-1|.
CASSPPRRSSYNSPLHF
TGTGCCAGCAGTCCCCCTAGAAGGAGCTCCTATAATTCACCCCTCCACTTT
>.|TRBJ2-7|TRBV29-1|few
CSVARQDEQYF
TGCAGCGTTGCCCGACAGGACGAGCAGTACTTC
>TRBD2|TRBJ2-7|TRBV7-6|.
CASSLGLAGDGEQYF
TGTGCCAGCAGCTTGGGACTAGCGGGAGACGGCGAGCAGTACTTC
>.|TRBJ2-3|TRBV12-3/TRBV12-4|.
CASSYPAGSVADTQYF
TGTGCCAGCAGTTATCCAGCAGGGTCGGTCGCAGATACGCAGTATTTT
>.|TRBJ2-5|TRBV6-5|few
CASSYEASHQETQYF
TGTGCCAGCAGTTACGAGGCCAGCCACCAAGAGACCCAGTACTTC
>.|TRBJ1-3|TRBV20-1|many
CSASGQAGNTIYF
TGCAGTGCTAGCGGGCAGGCTGGAAACACCATATATTTT
>.|TRBJ1-2|TRBV20-1|.
CSARADPYGYTF
TGCAGTGCTAGGGCGGATCCCTATGGCTACACCTTC
>.|TRBJ1-3|TRBV7-6|.
CASSLNPGRGNTIYF
TGTGCCAGCAGCTTGAATCCGGGACGGGGAAACACCATATATTTT
>.|TRBJ2-7|TRBV7-2|few
CASSLVQGLQVDEQYF
TGTGCCAGCAGCTTAGTACAGGGATTACAAGTTGACGAGCAGTACTTC
>TRBD1|TRBJ1-1|TRBV5-4|.
CASSQSTGLNTEAFF
TGTGCCAGCAGCCAATCGACAGGGTTGAACACTGAAGCTTTCTTT
>.|TRBJ2-5|TRBV7-2|.
CASSYQGGTQETQYF
TGTGCCAGCAGCTACCAAGGTGGGACGCAAGAGACCCAGTACTTC
>TRBD2|TRBJ2-5|TRBV7-2|few
CASSRTLAQETQYF
TGTGCCAGCAGCCGCACACTAGCGCAGGAGACCCAGTACTTC
>.|TRBJ1-1|TRBV12-5|few
CASGLSGTGPPEAFF
TGTGCTAGTGGTTTGAGTGGGACGGGTCCCCCTGAAGCTTTCTTT
>.|TRBJ2-3|TRBV20-1|medium-sized
CSASGGGGSTQYF
TGCAGTGCTAGCGGAGGAGGTGGGAGTACGCAGTATTTT
>.|TRBJ1-3|TRBV18|many
CASSPDTNSGNTIYF
TGTGCCAGCTCACCGGACACGAACTCTGGAAACACCATATATTTT
>.|TRBJ1-1|TRBV28|many
CASSLNWNTEAFF
TGTGCCAGCAGTCTCAACTGGAACACTGAAGCTTTCTTT
>.|TRBJ1-1|TRBV7-6|many
CASKGGGTEAFF
TGTGCCAGCAAGGGGGGGGGCACTGAAGCTTTCTTT
>.|TRBJ1-1|TRBV28|few
CASTQLKGRTEAFF
TGTGCCAGCACCCAATTGAAGGGGCGCACTGAAGCTTTCTTT